Below, 7 T cell receptor beta chains from the same sample are listed, as sequenced in a study of T cells in Graves' hyperthyroidism and ophthalmopathy. Amplification targeted TCR beta CDR3 regions from RNA transcripts. The TCR CDR3 was amplified in a first-round RT-PCR using the HTBI primer set. TCRdb re-called the multiplex PCR reads through MiXCR, storing one row per CDR3 protein. The sample has about 350,000 distinct CDR3 sequences; about a sixth are singletons. The sequenced material came from blood. These receptors were obtained from a woman between 25 and 40 years old with Graves' hyperthyroidism that later progressed to Graves' ophthalmopathy.

Many counts were recorded for this clonotype. The rearrangement joins TRBV29-1 to TRBJ2-1; perhaps TRBD2 as D (6 bases). V dropped 3 bases and J dropped 3 bases, with 9 bases sitting between them. Germline V gives CDR1 SQVTM, CDR2 ANQGSEA. The CDR3 sequence is 13 residues long. CDR3 loop: CSVDWRDYNEQFF. DNA for the CDR3: TGCAGCGTTGATTGGCGGGACTACAATGAGCAGTTCTTC.

This clonotype has a count of ten or more. The chain recombines TRBV10-3 with TRBJ1-2, with 7 bases that match TRBD1. The CDR3 is 16 residues long. V gave up 2 bases and J gave up 0 bases; unmatched junction bases: 6. CDR1 is ENHRY, CDR2 SYGVKD, per germline. In nucleotides, the CDR3 is TGTGCCATCAGTGAGAGGGGGACAGAGTCTAACTATGGCTACACCTTC. Translated: CAISERGTESNYGYTF.

The chain recombines TRBV12-5 with TRBJ2-1; 7 bases are shared with TRBD1. The V gene's germline CDR1 is LGHNT and CDR2 FRNRAP. The CDR3 is 17 amino acids. V trimming: 0 bases; J trimming: 3 bases; junction bases outside the gene matches: 8. The CDR3 DNA reads TGTGCTAGTGGTTTGGTACTTGGGACAGACGGCTACAATGAGCAGTTCTTC. This codes for CASGLVLGTDGYNEQFF.

This clonotype was seen many times. The chain links TRBV5-1 to TRBJ2-1, with 9 bases lining up with TRBD2. CDR1 is SGHRS, CDR2 YFSETQ, per germline. V lost 3 bases, J lost 4 bases, and 11 bases stayed unmatched. This CDR3 has 17 amino acids. The CDR3 protein is CASSWIGTSQIYNEQFF. CDR3 coding DNA: TGCGCCAGCAGCTGGATCGGGACTAGCCAGATTTACAATGAGCAGTTCTTC.

Concerning this clonotype: Since a much larger clone is just one base distant, this may be a read error. The genes are TRBV5-1 and TRBJ1-1; D is unresolved. CDR3 length equals 14 residues. Germline V gene lookup returns CDR1 SGHRS and CDR2 YFSETQ. V gave up 1 base and J gave up 4 bases, with 11 bases separating them. Here the CDR3 DNA reads TGCGCCAGCAGCTTGCGAGACCTAGGCACTGAAGCTTTCTTT. Protein: CASSLRDLGTEAFF.

This clonotype was seen many times. This chain links TRBV28 with TRBJ2-7; 9 bases map to TRBD1. This CDR3 is 11 amino acids long. Germline V gene lookup returns CDR1 MDHEN and CDR2 SYDVKM. CDR3 amino acids: CARWTGDEQYF. The CDR3, as DNA: TGTGCTCGTTGGACAGGGGACGAGCAGTACTTC.

This clonotype was seen a handful of times. The chain carries TRBV7-2 and TRBJ2-1, with D unresolved. CDR1 SGHTA and CDR2 FQGNSA come from the germline V gene. CDR3 length equals 15 residues. V shed 3 bases and J shed 0 bases, with 9 bases lying between them. The CDR3 DNA reads TGTGCCAGCAGCTTTAGCATTAACTCCTACAATGAGCAGTTCTTC. Its protein product is CASSFSINSYNEQFF.